A single sample gave rise to the 10 T cell receptor beta chains below, sequenced in a study of T cells in Graves' hyperthyroidism and ophthalmopathy. Amplified TCR beta CDR3 regions derived from RNA transcripts. The HTBI primer set drove a first-round RT-PCR of the TCR CDR3. TCRdb re-called the multiplex PCR reads with MiXCR, one entry per CDR3 protein. The table has about 680,000 distinct CDR3 sequences, 30% to 40% seen once; the top ten hold around 32%. Sequencing was done on a sample of blood. The receptors originated from a woman aged 40 to 55 with Graves' hyperthyroidism.

The chain uses TRBV19 and TRBJ2-5, with 8 bases aligning to TRBD1. The trim removed 5 bases at V and 5 bases at J, leaving 16 bases unmatched. The CDR3 length is 17 residues. CDR1 is LNHDA, CDR2 SQIVND, per germline (reference sequence). CDR3 nucleotides: TGTGCCAGTAGTTATGGGACAGGCGGATCTCGGAGGGAGACCCAGTACTTC. This translates into CASSYGTGGSRRETQYF.

At least ten counts were recorded for this clonotype. The chain combines TRBV2 with TRBJ1-2; 7 nucleotides match TRBD1. This CDR3 contains 18 residues. Germline CDR1 reads SNHLY; CDR2 reads FYNNEI. With V trimmed by 8 bases and J by 1 base, 19 bases remained unmatched. The CDR3 coding sequence is TGTGCCAGCTCGGCGAGACGACAGGGCGCCGATCTTAACTATGGCTACACCTTC. Amino acids: CASSARRQGADLNYGYTF.

This clonotype was seen many times. The rearrangement uses TRBV4-1 and TRBJ1-5; a possible D gene is TRBD1 (5 bases). The V gene lost 3 bases and the J gene lost 6 bases, with 12 bases spanning the gap. This CDR3 region has 14 residues. Germline CDR1 reads MGHRA; CDR2 reads YSYEKL. CDR3 protein: CASSQAGRIQPQHF. CDR3 nucleotide sequence: TGCGCCAGCAGCCAGGCAGGGCGGATTCAGCCCCAGCATTTT.

This clonotype appeared a few times. The genes are TRBV9 and TRBJ2-3; D unclear. Germline assignment: CDR1 SGDLS and CDR2 YYNGEE. The V end was cut by 1 base, the J end by 4 bases, with 7 bases between. CDR3 length: 13 residues. CDR3 protein: CASSVSGADTQYF. Here the CDR3 DNA reads TGTGCCAGCAGCGTAAGTGGGGCAGATACGCAGTATTTT.

A remark on this clonotype: Possible read error: a much larger clone is one base away. V gene TRBV7-2 combines with J gene TRBJ2-7; possible D gene TRBD1, 5 bases. Per the germline V gene, CDR1 is SGHTA and CDR2 is FQGNSA. This CDR3 is built from 13 residues. The CDR3 DNA follows: TGTGCCAGCAGCTCTCTAGGGGTGAGCGAGCAGTGCTTC. Encoded protein: CASSSLGVSEQCF.

This clonotype was found many times. The rearrangement joins TRBV10-3 to TRBJ1-1, with TRBD1 matching 11 bases. The CDR3 is made up of 14 amino acids. Trimming took 10 bases from V and 4 from J; bases not matched to a gene: 8. Per the germline V gene, CDR1 is ENHRY and CDR2 is SYGVKD. The CDR3 bases are TGTGCCACCGGGGGACAGGGGGGTTTCACTGAAGCTTTCTTT. Translation gives CATGGQGGFTEAFF.

This clonotype has a count of ten or more. The chain has TRBV15 and TRBJ2-6; a possible D gene is TRBD1 (5 bases). The CDR3 runs 16 residues. CDR1 is LNHNV and CDR2 is YYDKDF in the germline V gene (reference sequence). The V gene lost 5 bases and the J gene lost 4 bases, with 15 bases spanning the gap. CDR3 protein: CATSPARAGGANVLTF. As DNA, the CDR3 is TGTGCCACCAGCCCCGCCAGGGCCGGCGGGGCCAACGTCCTGACTTTC.

This clonotype was counted many times. The rearrangement links TRBV19 to TRBJ1-1, with TRBD1 matching 8 bases. The V gene end was trimmed by 6 bases and the J gene end by 4 bases; junction bases not matched to a gene: 4. Per germline, CDR1 LNHDA and CDR2 SQIVND (reference sequence). The CDR3 contains 13 residues. The CDR3 DNA reads TGTGCCAGTAGACAGGGGGAGGCCACTGAAGCTTTCTTT. Protein: CASRQGEATEAFF.

This clonotype was detected a few times. This rearrangement joins TRBV9 to TRBJ2-5; D not resolved. Trimming took 4 bases from V and 4 from J, leaving 8 bases between them. Germline loops: CDR1 SGDLS, CDR2 YYNGEE. CDR3 length: 12 amino acids. The CDR3 coding sequence is TGTGCCAGCAGCCGTCCGACAGAGACCCAGTACTTC. Its translation is CASSRPTETQYF.

This clonotype was found many times. The chain recombines TRBV7-2 with TRBJ2-7, with D perhaps matching TRBD1 (6 bases). Between the trimmed V and J ends, which lost 1 base and 4 bases, there was a span of 11 bases. This CDR3 has 14 amino acids. The germline CDR1 and CDR2 sequences are SGHTA and FQGNSA. The CDR3 is CASSLGDTGYEQYF. DNA for the CDR3: TGTGCCAGCAGCTTAGGGGATACAGGGTACGAGCAGTACTTC.